Presented here are 21 T cell receptor beta chains from one specimen sequenced in a study of T cell responses to AZD1222 COVID-19 vaccine. Assay used: immunoSEQ multiplex PCR; TCRdb lists only in-frame clones, some missing. The repertoire holds tens of thousands of clones, 80% to 90% seen once, with 6.3% in the top ten. Material: peripheral blood, obtained on day 0 of AZD1222 vaccination. These receptors were taken from an adult in good health.

The chain has TRBV7-2 and TRBJ2-5; D is perhaps TRBD1 or TRBD2 (5 bases each). V shed 4 bases and J shed 4 bases, with 22 bases lying between them. The germline V gene has CDR1 SGHTA and CDR2 FQGNSA. This CDR3 comprises 17 residues. CDR3 residues: CASSSMGAGSRGETQYF. The DNA of the CDR3 is TGTGCCAGCAGCTCTATGGGCGCAGGGTCCCGGGGAGAGACCCAGTACTTC.

The CDR3 sequence: CASSPPGPREKLFF. The CDR3 nucleotides are TGTGCCAGCTCACCACCCGGGCCCCGAGAAAAACTGTTTTTT. The rearrangement uses TRBV18 and TRBJ1-4; no clear D. Germline V CDR1 and CDR2: KGHSH, LQKENI. The ends were cut back, 0 bases at V and 8 bases at J, with 10 bases in the middle. The CDR3 length is 14 residues.

This clone was seen only a few times. The V call is TRBV2, the J call TRBJ2-7; D remains ambiguous. Trimming removed 3 bases from V and 4 bases from J, with 13 bases in between. CDR1 is SNHLY and CDR2 is FYNNEI in the germline V gene. The CDR3 totals 14 residues. This CDR3 reads CASSDATVLYEQYF. CDR3 nucleotide sequence: TGTGCCAGCAGTGACGCAACAGTCCTGTACGAGCAGTACTTC.

V usage is TRBV18 and J usage is TRBJ2-5; no firm D call. The CDR3 covers 16 residues. Germline CDR1 and CDR2: KGHSH and LQKENI. V dropped 0 bases and J dropped 5 bases, with 16 bases sitting between them. CDR3 sequence: CASSPPVVRLKETQYF. In DNA form, the CDR3 reads TGTGCCAGCTCACCACCAGTGGTCAGGCTTAAGGAGACCCAGTACTTC. Using reference TRBV18 and TRBJ2-5 for the parts outside the CDR3, the full variable domain is NAGVMQNPRHLVRRRGQEARLRCSPMKGHSHVYWYRQLPEEGLKFMVYLQKENIIDESGMPKERFSAEFPKEGPSILRIQQVVRGDSAAYFCASSPPVVRLKETQYFGPGTRLLVL.

The CDR3 DNA reads TGCAGCGAGAGACAGGGGGCTTTCACTGAAGCTTTCTTT. Its translation is CSERQGAFTEAFF. V usage is TRBV29-1 and J usage is TRBJ1-1, with 10 positions matching TRBD1. The germline V gene has CDR1 SQVTM and CDR2 ANQGSEA. V gave up 7 bases and J gave up 4 bases; unmatched junction bases: 6. The CDR3 contains 13 residues.

V usage is TRBV18 and J usage is TRBJ1-5; tentative D call: TRBD1 (6 bases). V lost 5 bases and J lost 5, with 10 bases in between. CDR3 length: 13 amino acids. Germline V gene lookup returns CDR1 KGHSH and CDR2 LQKENI. The CDR3 nucleotides are TGTGCCAGCTCAGGGGGCAGGGATCAGCCCCAGCATTTT. Amino acids: CASSGGRDQPQHF.

V and J are TRBV29-1 and TRBJ2-1; 8 bases line up with TRBD1. Germline trimming cut 4 bases from V and 1 base from J; bases unmatched to any gene: 6. Germline V gene data show CDR1 as SQVTM and CDR2 as ANQGSEA. The CDR3 runs to 15 residues. The CDR3 DNA reads as TGCAGCGTTGCTCAGGGGGCGAGGTCCTACAATGAGCAGTTCTTC. It translates to CSVAQGARSYNEQFF.

The V gene is TRBV7-2, the J gene TRBJ1-2; no definite D call. The germline V gene encodes CDR1 SGHTA and CDR2 FQGNSA. V gave up 0 bases and J gave up 9 bases, with 20 bases separating them. The CDR3 extends over 16 amino acids. CDR3 DNA: TGTGCCAGCAGCTTAGCGGGGAGTCGGGCCGAACTACGCTACACCTTC. As protein: CASSLAGSRAELRYTF.

V is TRBV11-3 and J is TRBJ2-4, with D tentatively TRBD1 (5 bases). Germline assignment: CDR1 SGHNT and CDR2 YENEEA. The CDR3 spans 11 residues. Trimming removed 6 bases from V and 8 bases from J, with 8 bases in between. CDR3 nucleotide sequence: TGTGCCAGCAGTGGGGCGTACATTCAGTACTTC. Translation: CASSGAYIQYF. Drawing the rest from reference TRBV11-3 and TRBJ2-4, the complete variable domain is EAGVVQSPRYKIIEKKQPVAFWCNPISGHNTLYWYLQNLGQGPELLIRYENEEAVDDSQLPKDRFSAERLKGVDSTLKIQPAELGDSAVYLCASSGAYIQYFGAGTRLSVL.

The chain is built from TRBV7-8 and TRBJ2-1, with TRBD2 identical over 7 bases. V lost 4 bases, J lost 2 bases, and 5 bases stayed unmatched. This CDR3 is built from 15 residues. Germline V gene data show CDR1 as SGHVS and CDR2 as FQNEAQ. The CDR3 nucleotides are TGTGCCAGCAGCTCTGCCGGGACTACCTACAATGAGCAGTTCTTC. It translates to CASSSAGTTYNEQFF.

V is TRBV6-5 and J is TRBJ1-1, with D maybe TRBD1 (6 bases). Trimming took 2 bases from V and 6 from J, leaving 10 bases between them. The CDR3 loop spans 13 amino acids. Germline CDR1 is MNHEY and CDR2 is SVGAGI. The DNA for the CDR3 is TGTGCCAGCAGTTACGGGGGGCAGCCTGAAGCTTTCTTT. Translating gives CASSYGGQPEAFF.

The J gene is TRBJ1-1, the V gene TRBV11-3; 7 positions match TRBD1. The J segment lost 4 bases and the V segment lost 4 bases, leaving 6 bases of the junction unmatched. The CDR3 runs to 14 residues. Germline assignment: CDR1 SGHNT and CDR2 YENEEA. This chain's CDR3 is CASSSPTGFTEAFF. The DNA for the CDR3 is TGTGCCAGCAGCTCGCCGACAGGGTTCACTGAAGCTTTCTTT.

The rearrangement uses TRBV15 and TRBJ1-1; TRBD1 is a possible D gene (6 bases). This CDR3 region has 14 residues. V shed 4 bases and J shed 1 base, with 10 bases lying between them. CDR1 and CDR2 from the germline V gene are LNHNV and YYDKDF (reference sequence). The CDR3 DNA follows: TGTGCCACCAGCACCGGGACACCGAACACTGAAGCTTTCTTT. The encoded protein is CATSTGTPNTEAFF. Supplemented by reference TRBV15 and TRBJ1-1, the full variable domain reads DAMVIQNPRYQVTQFGKPVTLSCSQTLNHNVMYWYQQKSSQAPKLLFHYYDKDFNNEADTPDNFQSRRPNTSFCFLDIRSPGLGDTAMYLCATSTGTPNTEAFFGQGTRLTVV.

V and J are TRBV5-4 and TRBJ2-3; TRBD2 agrees at 7 bases. Losses at the gene ends were 4 bases for V and 1 base for J; bases not matched to a gene: 6. The CDR3 has 15 amino acids. Germline CDR1 and CDR2: SGHNT and YYREEE (reference sequence). The CDR3 nucleotides read TGTGCCAGCAGCCTTTCTGGGGGGGGCACAGATACGCAGTATTTT. It specifies CASSLSGGGTDTQYF. The entire variable domain, with the rest obtained from reference TRBV5-4 and TRBJ2-3, is as follows: ETGVTQSPTHLIKTRGQQVTLRCSSQSGHNTVSWYQQALGQGPQFIFQYYREEENGRGNFPPRFSGLQFPNYSSELNVNALELDDSALYLCASSLSGGGTDTQYFGPGTRLTVL.

The chain joins TRBV11-2 to TRBJ2-7; 11 bases are shared with TRBD1. Germline assignment: CDR1 SGHAT and CDR2 FQNNGV. Trimming took 5 bases from V and 6 from J; bases not matched to a gene: 9. The CDR3 spans 15 residues. CDR3 sequence (DNA): TGTGCCAGCAGCCTAGCGGACAGGGGGCTGTTCGAGCAGTACTTC. Translation: CASSLADRGLFEQYF.

V and J are TRBV11-3 and TRBJ2-7; 7 bases align to TRBD2. J was trimmed by 3 bases and V by 5 bases; bases with no gene match: 4. This CDR3 is built from 13 residues. Germline V gene lookup returns CDR1 SGHNT and CDR2 YENEEA. The CDR3 DNA follows: TGTGCCAGCAGCGGCGGGAGCAGCTACGAGCAGTACTTC. Translated: CASSGGSSYEQYF.

This clone is a singleton in its sample. This sequence joins TRBV12-3 or TRBV12-4 and TRBJ1-1, with 7 positions matching TRBD1. The CDR3 is 13 residues long. V lost 6 bases to trimming and J lost 4 bases; unmatched junction nucleotides: 5. CDR3 bases: TGTGCCAGCAGCCCGGACAGGCCCACTGAAGCTTTCTTT. Its protein product is CASSPDRPTEAFF.

The chain employs TRBV19 and TRBJ2-2; D may match TRBD1 or TRBD2 (5 bases each). This CDR3 is built from 14 residues. Germline V gene lookup returns CDR1 LNHDA and CDR2 SQIVND (reference sequence). V was pared by 6 bases and J by 5 bases, with 13 bases between. Here the CDR3 reads CASRSSGRTGELFF. For the CDR3, the DNA is TGTGCCAGTAGATCTTCGGGGCGGACCGGGGAGCTGTTTTTT.

DNA for the CDR3: TGTGCCAGCAGTATCGGGGCGGCCTACGAGCAGTACTTC. Amino acids: CASSIGAAYEQYF. The chain employs TRBV6-6 and TRBJ2-7, with D possibly being TRBD1 or TRBD2 (5 bases each). This CDR3 contains 13 residues. Per the germline V gene, CDR1 is MNHNY and CDR2 is SVGAGI (reference sequence). V lost 5 bases to trimming and J lost 2 bases, with 10 bases between them.

The gene calls are TRBV6-1 and TRBJ2-1; TRBD2 aligns across 9 bases. Trimming removed 2 bases from V and 4 bases from J; junction bases left unmatched: 3. CDR1 and CDR2 (germline): MNHNS, SASEGT. This CDR3 has 15 residues. The CDR3 coding sequence is TGTGCCAGCAGTGAAAGGCGGGGGGGTTACAATGAGCAGTTCTTC. This codes for CASSERRGGYNEQFF.

V and J are TRBV4-2 and TRBJ2-2, with TRBD1 matching over 10 bases. Germline V gene data show CDR1 as LGHNA and CDR2 as YNFKEQ. The CDR3 has 16 residues. After removal of 1 base from V and 5 bases from J, the junction contained 4 bases not matched to a gene. This CDR3 reads CASSQATGQGTGELFF. Here the CDR3 DNA reads TGTGCCAGCAGCCAAGCCACGGGACAGGGGACCGGGGAGCTGTTTTTT.